This entry is about one TCR beta chain. The data are from a study of diagnostic markers for celiac disease. TCRdb reprocessed the reads, with one entry per CDR3 protein and no DNA. The ten top clones account for over 6%, within a sample of several thousand distinct CDR3 sequences. CDR1 is SGHTA, CDR2 FQGTGA, per germline. The CDR3 totals 13 residues. The receptor was derived from a human donor. This table probably holds off-target reads from a library built for another chain. The chain recombines TRBV7-3 with TRBJ2-3. Sequences were obtained from either unsorted cells or a sorted T cell fraction (not recorded which). CDR3 loop: CATSSLGSDTQYF.